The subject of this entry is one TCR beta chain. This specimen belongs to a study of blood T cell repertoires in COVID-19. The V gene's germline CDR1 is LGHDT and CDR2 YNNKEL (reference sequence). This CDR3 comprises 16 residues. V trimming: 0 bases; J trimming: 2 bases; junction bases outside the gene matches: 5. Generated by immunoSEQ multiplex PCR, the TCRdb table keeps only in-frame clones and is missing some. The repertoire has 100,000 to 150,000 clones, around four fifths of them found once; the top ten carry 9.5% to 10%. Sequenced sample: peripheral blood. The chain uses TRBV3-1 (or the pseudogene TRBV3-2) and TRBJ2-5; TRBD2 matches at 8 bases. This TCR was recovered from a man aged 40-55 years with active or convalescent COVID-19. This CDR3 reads CASSQDLAGSQETQYF. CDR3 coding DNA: TGTGCCAGCAGCCAAGATTTAGCGGGGTCACAAGAGACCCAGTACTTC.